Listed here are 4 T cell receptor beta chains from one sample, sequenced in a study of T-cell memory formation after mild COVID-19. In TCRdb, the 5' RACE reads were re-called with MiXCR into one record per CDR3 protein. The repertoire includes around 200,000 distinct CDR3 sequences, roughly 20% of them detected once, and roughly 3.8% sits in the top ten. Sequenced: PBMCs or a T cell subset sorted from them (not recorded which). The receptors stem from a man aged 18 to 30 who had mild COVID-19 (a few samples of this study predate the infection). Cell type and time point are not known.

V gene TRBV7-2 combines with J gene TRBJ1-6; a weak D match, TRBD1 (5 bases). The germline V gene encodes CDR1 SGHTA and CDR2 FQGNSA. The CDR3 covers 15 residues. V was trimmed by 3 bases and J by 4 bases, leaving 10 bases between them. In DNA, the CDR3 is TGTGCCAGCAGCTTTGGGACCGAGTATAATTCACCCCTCCACTTT. Protein: CASSFGTEYNSPLHF.

This clonotype has more than one count but fewer than ten. V and J are TRBV11-2 and TRBJ2-3; 11 bases map to TRBD2. This CDR3 contains 17 residues. After removal of 3 bases from V and 6 bases from J, the junction contained 11 bases not matched to a gene. CDR1 and CDR2 from the germline V gene are SGHAT and FQNNGV. CDR3 in DNA: TGTGCCAGCAGCTTGTCTTATAGCGGGGGGGCTGGTGATACGCAGTATTTT. It is translated as CASSLSYSGGAGDTQYF. The whole variable domain, filled in from reference TRBV11-2 and TRBJ2-3, reads EAGVAQSPRYKIIEKRQSVAFWCNPISGHATLYWYQQILGQGPKLLIQFQNNGVVDDSQLPKDRFSAERLKGVDSTLKIQPAKLEDSAVYLCASSLSYSGGAGDTQYFGPGTRLTVL.

The V gene is TRBV15, the J gene TRBJ2-7, with D hard to call. Germline V lookup: CDR1 LNHNV, CDR2 YYDKDF (reference sequence). CDR3 size: 13 residues. V lost 2 bases to trimming and J lost 9 bases, with 14 bases between them. Written as DNA, the CDR3 is TGTGCCACCAGCAGATCCGCATACGAAGCGCAGTACGTC. Residues: CATSRSAYEAQYV.

This rearrangement joins TRBV11-2 to TRBJ2-1; 13 nucleotides align to TRBD2. CDR3 size: 16 residues. The junction had 6 bases not matched to a gene; V was cut back by 5 bases and J by 5 bases. The germline CDR1 and CDR2 sequences are SGHAT and FQNNGV. The chain's CDR3 is CASSIRLAGGDNEQFF. The DNA of the CDR3 is TGTGCCAGCAGCATAAGACTAGCGGGGGGTGACAATGAGCAGTTCTTC. Combining the CDR3 with reference TRBV11-2 and TRBJ2-1 gives the whole variable domain EAGVAQSPRYKIIEKRQSVAFWCNPISGHATLYWYQQILGQGPKLLIQFQNNGVVDDSQLPKDRFSAERLKGVDSTLKIQPAKLEDSAVYLCASSIRLAGGDNEQFFGPGTRLTVL.